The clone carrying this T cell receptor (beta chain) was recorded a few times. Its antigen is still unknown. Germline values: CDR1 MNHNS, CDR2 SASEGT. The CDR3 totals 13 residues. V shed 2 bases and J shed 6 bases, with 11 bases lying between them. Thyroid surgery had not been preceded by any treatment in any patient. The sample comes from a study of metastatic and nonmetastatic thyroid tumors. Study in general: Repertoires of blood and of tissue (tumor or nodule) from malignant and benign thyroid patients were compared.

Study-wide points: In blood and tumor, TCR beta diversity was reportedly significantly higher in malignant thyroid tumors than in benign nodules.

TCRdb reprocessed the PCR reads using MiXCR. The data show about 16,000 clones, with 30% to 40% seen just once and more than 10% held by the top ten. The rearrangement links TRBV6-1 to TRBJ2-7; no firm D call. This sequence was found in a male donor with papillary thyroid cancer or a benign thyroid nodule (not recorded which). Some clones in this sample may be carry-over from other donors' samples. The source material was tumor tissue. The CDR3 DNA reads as TGTGCCAGCAGTGAACAAGCCTCCGGCGAGCAGTACTTC. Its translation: CASSEQASGEQYF.